This T cell receptor beta chain was recovered during a study of T-cell reconstitution after alpha-beta-depleted transplantation in children. Unique molecular identifiers were incorporated when the TCRbeta library was constructed. Each CDR3 protein gets one entry after TCRdb re-called the PCR reads with MiXCR. Here the sample spans about 110,000 distinct CDR3 sequences, about a tenth being singletons. This clonotype was recorded at least ten times. The source is a human donor who donated a stem cell graft to a child with acute lymphoblastic leukemia. The material was PBMCs from the stem cell graft donor, obtained from the stem cell graft.

The chain's CDR3 is CASSLAGKNQPQHF. The CDR3 nucleotides are TGCGCCAGCAGCTTGGCCGGTAAAAATCAGCCCCAGCATTTT. The chain links TRBV5-1 to TRBJ1-5; D uncertain. The germline gives CDR1 SGHRS, CDR2 YFSETQ. The CDR3 is 14 residues long. V lost 0 bases and J 4 bases, leaving 8 bases between the germline ends. The full variable domain, completed using reference TRBV5-1 and TRBJ1-5, is KAGVTQTPRYLIKTRGQQVTLSCSPISGHRSVSWYQQTPGQGLQFLFEYFSETQRNKGNFPGRFSGRQFSNSRSEMNVSTLELGDSALYLCASSLAGKNQPQHFGDGTRLSIL.